The clone carrying this T cell receptor (beta chain) has just one count. The source of the sample is a study of graft-versus-host responses after intestinal transplantation. The germline CDR1 and CDR2 sequences are MNHEY and SVGAGI. V gave up 6 bases and J gave up 7 bases, with 13 bases separating them. CDR3 length: 14 amino acids. TCRdb keeps only in-frame clones here, not all; method: immunoSEQ multiplex PCR. The sample consists of under 45,000 clones, 89% of them appearing once. This receptor was taken from a human patient who received an intestinal transplant, so some T cells may come from the graft donor. This specimen consisted of PBMCs, obtained roughly 270 days after transplant. V usage is TRBV6-5 and J usage is TRBJ1-6, with D hard to call. CDR3 nucleotide sequence: TGTGCCAGCAGCCGTAGTGGGTCGAATTCACCCCTCCACTTT. Translating it yields CASSRSGSNSPLHF.